The 29 T cell receptor beta chains given below trace back to one sample, sequenced in a study of CXCR3-negative and CXCR3-positive naive CD8 T cells. 5' RACE that incorporated UMI labels was used to prepare the TRB cDNA libraries. From its re-call of the 5' RACE reads, TCRdb lists each CDR3 protein once, without DNA. This sample contains about 56,000 distinct CDR3 sequences. The material sequenced was memory CD8+ T cells from blood. The receptors were sampled from a human donor in good health. Some clones in this sample may be carry-over from other donors' samples.

The chain joins TRBV7-9 to TRBJ2-7; TCRdb reports TRBD2, a call that lacks DNA to check it against. The CDR3 length is 15 residues. Germline lookup yields CDR1 SEHNR and CDR2 FQNEAQ (reference sequence). Here the CDR3 reads CASSHSAGGSYEQYF.

This chain joins TRBV4-1 and TRBJ1-5. The V gene's germline CDR1 is MGHRA and CDR2 YSYEKL. There are 17 residues in the CDR3. The CDR3 region is CASSQDQGGRGERPQHF.

V is TRBV29-1 and J is TRBJ2-7; TCRdb names TRBD1, which stays unverified in the absence of DNA. CDR3 length equals 15 residues. The germline CDR1 and CDR2 sequences are SQVTM and ANQGSEA. This chain's CDR3 is CSVVRLGTGGYEQYF.

The CDR3 protein is CASSPLGSSEYF. The rearrangement links TRBV11-1 to TRBJ2-7. This CDR3 contains 12 residues. From germline, CDR1 is SGHAT and CDR2 FQDESV (reference sequence). Based on the CDR3 plus reference TRBV11-1 and TRBJ2-7, the full variable domain is EAEVAQSPRYKITEKSQAVAFWCDPISGHATLYWYRQILGQGPELLVQFQDESVVDDSQLPKDRFSAERLKGVDSTLKIQPAELGDSAMYLCASSPLGSSEYFGPGTRLTVT.

The chain has TRBV20-1 and TRBJ2-7. CDR3 length: 15 residues. Germline V gene sequence: CDR1 DFQATT, CDR2 SNEGSKA (reference sequence). The CDR3 sequence is CSARDRQAGSYEQYF.

The J gene is TRBJ2-3, the V gene TRBV28; TCRdb selects TRBD1, and the lack of DNA leaves this call unchecked. Germline-derived CDR1 and CDR2 are MDHEN and SYDVKM. CDR3 length equals 15 residues. CDR3 residues: CASSLDRGITDTQYF. The entire variable domain, with the rest obtained from reference TRBV28 and TRBJ2-3, is as follows: DVKVTQSSRYLVKRTGEKVFLECVQDMDHENMFWYRQDPGLGLRLIYFSYDVKMKEKGDIPEGYSVSREKKERFSLILESASTNQTSMYLCASSLDRGITDTQYFGPGTRLTVL.

This sequence joins TRBV5-4 and TRBJ2-5. The CDR3 loop spans 16 amino acids. Germline-derived CDR1 and CDR2 are SGHNT and YYREEE (reference sequence). CDR3 sequence: CASSLGLRGYQETQYF.

The V and J genes are TRBV28 and TRBJ2-1; TCRdb's D call, TRBD1, is unchecked because there is no DNA. Germline V gives CDR1 MDHEN, CDR2 SYDVKM. There are 15 residues in the CDR3. CDR3: CASSSPLDPYNEQFF.

The rearrangement joins TRBV7-2 to TRBJ1-3. CDR3 length: 13 amino acids. Germline assignment: CDR1 SGHTA and CDR2 FQGNSA. The CDR3 is CASRGDSGNTIYF.

V usage is TRBV5-1 and J usage is TRBJ2-7; TCRdb selects TRBD1, and the lack of DNA leaves this call unchecked. This CDR3 is built from 13 residues. CDR1 SGHRS and CDR2 YFSETQ come from the germline V gene. CDR3 protein: CASQGQQNYEQYF.

The V call is TRBV10-3, the J call TRBJ2-1. CDR1 is ENHRY, CDR2 SYGVKD, per germline. This CDR3 spans 12 amino acids. CDR3 region: CAISESDWEQFF.

This CDR3 reads CASTSGTSGGENTGELFF. The chain has TRBV7-2 and TRBJ2-2; the D call of TRBD2 rests on TCRdb alone, since no DNA is present to check it. Germline V gene lookup returns CDR1 SGHTA and CDR2 FQGNSA. This CDR3 has 18 amino acids.

This rearrangement joins TRBV27 to TRBJ2-1; TCRdb designates TRBD2, a call that cannot be tested without DNA. From germline, CDR1 is MNHEY and CDR2 SMNVEV (reference sequence). The CDR3 runs 15 residues. The CDR3 spells CASSYRDSAPNEQFF.

The rearrangement uses TRBV7-9 and TRBJ1-6; TCRdb outputs TRBD1, but without DNA this stays unchecked. The length of the CDR3 is 17 residues. The germline V gene encodes CDR1 SEHNR and CDR2 FQNEAQ (reference sequence). The CDR3 loop reads CASSTRDRGFYNSPLHF.

V gene TRBV6-2 or TRBV6-3 combines with J gene TRBJ2-3; TCRdb designates TRBD2, a call that cannot be tested without DNA. Germline values: CDR1 MNHEY, CDR2 SVGEGT. CDR3 length: 16 amino acids. The CDR3 loop reads CASSPPSGGYTDTQYF.

V gene TRBV4-2 combines with J gene TRBJ2-6; with no DNA, the TCRdb D assignment of TRBD2 cannot be verified. The CDR3 is made up of 20 amino acids. Germline-derived CDR1 and CDR2 are LGHNA and YNFKEQ. The CDR3 sequence is CASSQDETSGTHSGANVLTF.

This rearrangement joins TRBV5-1 to TRBJ2-7; TCRdb picks TRBD1, but there is no DNA to check that call. Per germline, CDR1 SGHRS and CDR2 YFSETQ. The CDR3 is 13 amino acids. CDR3: CASSGTASYEQYF.

The V gene is TRBV4-3, the J gene TRBJ2-1; TCRdb names TRBD2, which stays unverified in the absence of DNA. CDR1 and CDR2 from the germline V gene are LGHNA and YSLEER. This CDR3 is 16 amino acids long. The CDR3: CASSPSMSGGAAEQFF.

The chain links TRBV5-1 to TRBJ2-7; the D call from TCRdb, TRBD1, cannot be confirmed without DNA. The CDR3 runs to 15 residues. Per germline, CDR1 SGHRS and CDR2 YFSETQ. This chain's CDR3 is CASSFSQGAYYEQYF.

This chain links TRBV6-4 with TRBJ2-3; TCRdb proposes TRBD2, but this gene call is untestable without DNA. The CDR3 totals 15 residues. Germline V lookup: CDR1 MRHNA, CDR2 SNTAGT. CDR3 loop: CASSAGLAGPDTQYF.

The chain's CDR3 is CASSLQGMNTEAFF. The V call is TRBV28, the J call TRBJ1-1; the D gene TCRdb calls, TRBD1, cannot be checked with no DNA. CDR3 size: 14 residues. Looked up from germline, CDR1 is MDHEN and CDR2 is SYDVKM.

This chain uses TRBV29-1 with TRBJ2-2. The CDR3 spans 12 residues. Germline loops: CDR1 SQVTM, CDR2 ANQGSEA. The CDR3 sequence is CSVPDRTGELFF.

This chain uses TRBV6-5 with TRBJ2-7; the D call from TCRdb, TRBD1, cannot be confirmed without DNA. The CDR3 runs to 15 residues. Germline CDR1 reads MNHEY; CDR2 reads SVGAGI. This chain's CDR3 is CASSYSSRVTYEQYF.

The genes are TRBV7-9 and TRBJ2-5; TCRdb names TRBD2, which stays unverified in the absence of DNA. Germline values: CDR1 SEHNR, CDR2 FQNEAQ (reference sequence). The CDR3 runs to 17 residues. The CDR3 loop is CASSLFHGGLAGETQYF.

The chain joins TRBV5-3 to TRBJ2-1; checking the TCRdb D call of TRBD2 is not possible without DNA. TRBV5-3 is recorded as an ORF, its role being uncertain. This CDR3 has 16 residues. CDR3 in amino acids: CARSLAGRVRANEQFF.

This rearrangement joins TRBV4-3 to TRBJ2-7; TCRdb returns TRBD1, unconfirmable since there is no DNA. Germline lookup yields CDR1 LGHNA and CDR2 YSLEER. This CDR3 region has 15 residues. The CDR3 loop reads CASSQDWGGGGEQYF.

This sequence joins TRBV5-1 and TRBJ2-1. Germline V gene sequence: CDR1 SGHRS, CDR2 YFSETQ. The CDR3 has 11 residues. This CDR3 reads CASSGSFEQFF.

The chain employs TRBV7-9 and TRBJ2-7; TCRdb's D call of TRBD2 is untestable without DNA. Germline lookup yields CDR1 SEHNR and CDR2 FQNEAQ (reference sequence). This CDR3 is built from 15 residues. CDR3 loop: CASSLESGRAVEQYF. The full variable domain, with the rest looked up from reference TRBV7-9 and TRBJ2-7, is DTGVSQNPRHKITKRGQNVTFRCDPISEHNRLYWYRQTLGQGPEFLTYFQNEAQLEKSRLLSDRFSAERPKGSFSTLEIQRTEQGDSAMYLCASSLESGRAVEQYFGPGTRLTVT.

V gene TRBV7-8 combines with J gene TRBJ2-3. Germline CDR1 reads SGHVS; CDR2 reads FQNEAQ. CDR3 length equals 15 residues. This CDR3 is CASSLPLASTDTQYF.